Presented here are 3 T cell receptor beta chains from one specimen sequenced in a study of T cells in Graves' hyperthyroidism and ophthalmopathy. From RNA transcripts, TCR beta CDR3 regions were amplified. When the TCR CDR3 underwent first-round RT-PCR, the HTBI primer set was used. From the multiplex PCR reads, TCRdb called clonotypes with MiXCR, one entry per CDR3 protein. The sample carries about 480,000 distinct CDR3 sequences, under 15% recorded once. Sequencing input: blood. The source is a woman in her late teens or twenties with Graves' hyperthyroidism.

The rearrangement joins TRBV3-1 to TRBJ1-1; 7 positions match TRBD1. Germline V gene sequence: CDR1 LGHDT, CDR2 YNNKEL (reference sequence). The CDR3 is 14 amino acids. Trimming at V came to 3 bases and at J to 6 bases, leaving 7 bases not matched to a gene. The CDR3 DNA is TGTGCCAGCAGCCATTCTGACAGGGCCGCTGAAGCTTTCTTT. It specifies CASSHSDRAAEAFF.

Many counts were recorded for this clonotype. The V gene is TRBV7-9, the J gene TRBJ2-7; tentatively, D is TRBD1 or TRBD2 (5 bases each). The ends were cut back, 6 bases at V and 0 bases at J, with 15 bases in the middle. CDR1 is SEHNR, CDR2 FQNEAQ, per germline (reference sequence). The CDR3 totals 15 residues. CDR3 DNA: TGTGCCAGCAGTGGGACGGACAAGTTCTCCTACGAGCAGTACTTC. As protein: CASSGTDKFSYEQYF.

This clonotype was observed many times. This chain uses TRBV10-3 with TRBJ2-5; possible D gene TRBD1, 6 bases. The V end lost 0 bases, the J end lost 14 bases, and 13 bases lay between the germline ends. The germline gives CDR1 ENHRY, CDR2 SYGVKD. CDR3 size: 12 residues. The CDR3 bases are TGTGCCATCAGTGAGTCTAAACGGGACACATACTTC. Its translation: CAISESKRDTYF.